This TCR beta chain stems from a study of blood T cell repertoires in COVID-19. Whole-study context: Samples taken during acute and convalescent COVID-19 were collected in the United States, Italy and Spain. PBMCs, B-cell-depleted T cells, or T cells provided the cDNA or gDNA that made up the material.

With 4 bases removed from V and 8 bases from J, the gap between germline ends came to 14 bases. Germline lookup yields CDR1 MRHNA and CDR2 SNTAGT. CDR3 length: 13 residues. Original processing notes: Estimation of nucleated cell counts was performed using reference gene primer amplification. Data came from immunoSEQ multiplex PCR; TCRdb stores just in-frame clones and leaves some out. V, J and clone size reflect that table, while D and trimming were determined from the DNA. The sample contains a few hundred thousand clones, approximately 80% of which appear only once. This clone has a single count. The specimen sequenced was peripheral blood. This TCR was recovered from a man under 40 with active or convalescent COVID-19. The chain carries TRBV6-4 and TRBJ1-2, with TRBD1 as a possible D gene (5 bases). The chain's CDR3 is CASSGSGSTGYTF. For the CDR3, the DNA is TGTGCCAGCAGTGGTTCAGGGTCGACCGGCTACACCTTC.